These 22 T cell receptor beta chains originate from one sample sequenced in a study of T-cell reconstitution after alpha-beta-depleted transplantation in children. TCRbeta library construction was performed incorporating unique molecular identifiers. TCRdb redid the calling of the PCR reads with MiXCR, one entry per CDR3 protein. This sample has about 340,000 distinct CDR3 sequences, with around 15% found just once. This sample comprised PBMCs, mostly from graft donor cells, obtained 360 days after TCRalphabeta/CD19-depleted stem cell transplant. Every receptor here comes from a male patient aged 2-9 years who had a stem cell transplant for acute lymphoblastic leukemia, so the T cells may come from the graft donor.

This sequence joins TRBV28 and TRBJ2-7; TRBD1 matches at 7 bases. CDR1 MDHEN and CDR2 SYDVKM come from the germline V gene. The CDR3 is 19 amino acids. V shed 3 bases and J 0 bases; nucleotides not matched to a gene: 17. The CDR3 DNA sequence: TGTGCCAGCAGTTTTGGCCCCCCCCTCGGACAGGAGAGCTCCTACGAGCAGTACTTC. Its protein product is CASSFGPPLGQESSYEQYF.

This clonotype has ten or more counts. The chain joins TRBV7-2 to TRBJ2-7; 12 bases are a match to TRBD2. The ends lost 2 bases at V and 0 bases at J; junction bases unmatched: 8. Germline CDR1 SGHTA, CDR2 FQGNSA. The CDR3 runs to 18 residues. The CDR3 loop is CASSLYGLAGISSYEQYF. In DNA form, the CDR3 reads TGTGCCAGCAGCTTATACGGACTAGCGGGGATAAGCTCCTACGAGCAGTACTTC.

This clonotype was seen a few times. The gene calls are TRBV6-2 or TRBV6-3 and TRBJ1-1; 7 bases map to TRBD1. V gave up 6 bases and J gave up 0 bases; unmatched junction bases: 10. Looked up from germline, CDR1 is MNHEY and CDR2 is SVGEGT. The CDR3 contains 16 residues. The CDR3 region is CASSLLGGGMNTEAFF. CDR3 DNA sequence: TGTGCCAGCAGCCTTTTAGGGGGCGGGATGAACACTGAAGCTTTCTTT.

V and J are TRBV7-8 and TRBJ2-5, with a possible D match to TRBD2 (5 bases). The length of the CDR3 is 13 residues. Trimming took 8 bases from V and 4 from J, leaving 14 bases between them. Germline V gives CDR1 SGHVS, CDR2 FQNEAQ. CDR3 loop: CASDGWESETQYF. CDR3 sequence (DNA): TGTGCCAGCGACGGGTGGGAGTCAGAGACCCAGTACTTC.

Ten or more counts support this clonotype. The CDR3 nucleotides are TGTGCCAGCAGTTTCTGGGGGAGCACAGATACGCAGTATTTT. Protein product: CASSFWGSTDTQYF. V gene TRBV28 combines with J gene TRBJ2-3, with D tentatively TRBD1 or TRBD2 (5 bases each). Trimming took off 3 bases at V and 0 bases at J, with 7 bases between the two ends. The CDR3 runs 14 residues. Germline CDR1 is MDHEN and CDR2 is SYDVKM.

CDR3 bases: TGTGCCAGCAGCGGGGACAGGGTTACTGAAGCTTTCTTT. It translates to CASSGDRVTEAFF. The chain is built from TRBV6-2 or TRBV6-3 and TRBJ1-1; 9 bases align to TRBD1. The CDR3 is 13 residues long. Germline CDR1 and CDR2: MNHEY and SVGEGT. Trimming took 6 bases from V and 5 from J; bases not matched to a gene: 4.

This clonotype occurred a few times. The chain employs TRBV5-6 and TRBJ2-1; D gene uncertain. The germline gives CDR1 SGHDT, CDR2 YYEEEE. Trimming took 1 base from V and 5 from J, leaving 13 bases between them. The CDR3 is 15 amino acids. In DNA, the CDR3 is TGTGCCAGCAGCTTGTATCTCACTGAGCACAATGAGCAGTTCTTC. Encoded protein: CASSLYLTEHNEQFF.

V usage is TRBV6-5 and J usage is TRBJ2-5; D unresolved. Germline V CDR1 and CDR2: MNHEY, SVGAGI. The CDR3 extends over 15 amino acids. The ends were cut back, 2 bases at V and 7 bases at J, with 17 bases in the middle. The CDR3 loop reads CASSYQLDIGRTQYF. The DNA of the CDR3 is TGTGCCAGCAGTTACCAACTTGACATCGGTCGGACCCAGTACTTC.

This chain connects TRBV5-1 to TRBJ1-4, with D tentatively TRBD1 (5 bases). The germline V gene has CDR1 SGHRS and CDR2 YFSETQ. The V end lost 0 bases, the J end lost 7 bases, and 10 bases lay between the germline ends. This CDR3 comprises 14 residues. CDR3 residues: CASSLDRGTEKLFF. The DNA of the CDR3 is TGCGCCAGCAGCTTGGATCGGGGGACTGAAAAACTGTTTTTT.

The V call is TRBV5-6, the J call TRBJ2-5; 7 bases fit TRBD1. From germline, CDR1 is SGHDT and CDR2 YYEEEE. V lost 2 bases and J lost 4; bases outside the gene matches: 5. The CDR3 is made up of 14 amino acids. DNA for the CDR3: TGTGCCAGCAGCTTCCGACAGGGTGGAGAGACCCAGTACTTC. This gives the protein CASSFRQGGETQYF.

In this sample, this clonotype turned up many times. This sequence joins TRBV4-1 and TRBJ2-7; 11 nucleotides line up with TRBD2. The CDR3 is 17 residues long. Germline V gene lookup returns CDR1 MGHRA and CDR2 YSYEKL. V trimming: 1 base; J trimming: 0 bases; junction bases outside the gene matches: 5. CDR3 protein: CASSQGPGTSGSYEQYF. Here the CDR3 DNA reads TGCGCCAGCAGCCAAGGACCCGGGACTAGCGGCTCCTACGAGCAGTACTTC.

There are a few counts of this clonotype. The V and J genes are TRBV18 and TRBJ2-1, with TRBD2 matching over 9 bases. Germline loops: CDR1 KGHSH, CDR2 LQKENI. This CDR3 is 18 amino acids long. The V gene end was trimmed by 3 bases and the J gene end by 0 bases; junction bases not matched to a gene: 9. The CDR3 protein is CASSPWTSDSSSYNEQFF. In nucleotides, the CDR3 is TGTGCCAGCTCACCCTGGACTAGCGATAGTAGCTCCTACAATGAGCAGTTCTTC.

This clonotype was detected only a few times. The chain has TRBV10-1 and TRBJ2-7, with 8 bases lining up with TRBD2. Germline values: CDR1 WNHNN, CDR2 SYGVQD (reference sequence). The CDR3 totals 17 residues. Trimming cost V 4 bases and J 2 bases; bases outside gene matches: 13. The CDR3 loop reads CASSGSSGDGGTYEQYF. The CDR3 nucleotides are TGCGCCAGCAGTGGGAGTAGCGGGGATGGGGGGACCTACGAGCAGTACTTC.

As for this clonotype: A junction end diverges from the germline sequence, so it may reflect a read error. V is TRBV7-7 and J is TRBJ2-7; 8 bases fit TRBD1. Germline CDR1 SSHAT, CDR2 FNYEAQ (reference sequence). The CDR3 contains 19 residues. CDR3: CASSYGQGKSDRGSYEQYF. The CDR3 DNA is TGTGCTAGCAGCTACGGACAGGGAAAAAGTGATAGAGGGTCCTACGAGCAGTACTTC.

This clonotype has only a few counts. The chain links TRBV4-1 to TRBJ2-2, with D maybe TRBD1 (5 bases). CDR1 and CDR2 (germline): MGHRA, YSYEKL. The CDR3 loop spans 15 amino acids. Trimming took off 0 bases at V and 6 bases at J, with 11 bases between the two ends. In DNA form, the CDR3 reads TGCGCCAGCAGCCAAGAAGTAGTAGGGGCCGGGGAGCTGTTTTTT. The encoded protein is CASSQEVVGAGELFF.

This clonotype was counted between two and nine times. The chain uses TRBV28 and TRBJ2-4, with D possibly matching TRBD1 (5 bases). Germline V gives CDR1 MDHEN, CDR2 SYDVKM. V was trimmed by 7 bases and J by 0 bases, leaving 13 bases between them. The CDR3 sequence is 15 residues long. The CDR3 nucleotides read TGTGCCAGCACCACTGGGGCGGTAGCCAAAAACATTCAGTACTTC. Residues: CASTTGAVAKNIQYF.

CDR3 nucleotide sequence: TGCGCCAGCAGGACCGGACGCTATAATCAGCCCCAGCATTTT. Its translation: CASRTGRYNQPQHF. The chain couples TRBV4-3 to TRBJ1-5, with D unclear. The length of the CDR3 is 14 residues. Germline CDR1 reads LGHNA; CDR2 reads YSLEER. Trimming removed 6 bases from V and 4 bases from J, with 13 bases in between.

This chain uses TRBV25-1 with TRBJ1-1, with D perhaps TRBD1 (6 bases). Germline loops: CDR1 MGHDK, CDR2 SYGVNS. V lost 6 bases and J lost 7, with 12 bases in between. The length of the CDR3 is 12 residues. In DNA form, the CDR3 reads TGTGCCAGCAGGGGGGGCCCTGGTGAAGCTTTCTTT. The encoded protein is CASRGGPGEAFF.

This clonotype has at least ten counts. This sequence joins TRBV7-6 and TRBJ1-5; possibly TRBD1 for D (5 bases). Germline V CDR1 and CDR2: SGHVS, FNYEAQ. The CDR3 contains 15 residues. V lost 1 base to trimming and J lost 5 bases, with 12 bases between them. Written as DNA, the CDR3 is TGTGCCAGCAGCTTAGGCCCTGACAGCCATCAGCCCCAGCATTTT. Amino acids: CASSLGPDSHQPQHF.

The chain has TRBV5-1 and TRBJ1-1; the match to TRBD1 covers 8 bases. Germline V lookup: CDR1 SGHRS, CDR2 YFSETQ. The J segment lost 1 base and the V segment lost 1 base, leaving 9 bases of the junction unmatched. The CDR3 runs to 17 residues. The CDR3 loop reads CASSLTQAQGANTEAFF. In nucleotides, the CDR3 is TGCGCCAGCAGCTTGACCCAGGCGCAGGGGGCGAACACTGAAGCTTTCTTT.

This rearrangement joins TRBV4-3 to TRBJ1-6, with D possibly TRBD1 on 5 matching bases. The germline gives CDR1 LGHNA, CDR2 YSLEER. The germline V and J ends were trimmed by 0 bases and 9 bases, with 24 bases remaining between them. The CDR3 covers 19 residues. The CDR3 DNA reads as TGCGCCAGCAGCCAAGAGTGGGGGTTCCGTGGTAACCCGGGTTCACCCCTCCACTTT. It translates to CASSQEWGFRGNPGSPLHF.

The genes are TRBV29-1 and TRBJ1-2; the match to TRBD1 covers 9 bases. The V and J ends lost 6 bases and 2 bases, in that order; junction bases with no gene match: 7. Germline V gene data show CDR1 as SQVTM and CDR2 as ANQGSEA. CDR3 size: 14 residues. The CDR3 protein is CSVPRGTGNYGYTF. The CDR3 DNA reads as TGCAGCGTCCCTCGCGGGACAGGGAACTATGGCTACACCTTC.